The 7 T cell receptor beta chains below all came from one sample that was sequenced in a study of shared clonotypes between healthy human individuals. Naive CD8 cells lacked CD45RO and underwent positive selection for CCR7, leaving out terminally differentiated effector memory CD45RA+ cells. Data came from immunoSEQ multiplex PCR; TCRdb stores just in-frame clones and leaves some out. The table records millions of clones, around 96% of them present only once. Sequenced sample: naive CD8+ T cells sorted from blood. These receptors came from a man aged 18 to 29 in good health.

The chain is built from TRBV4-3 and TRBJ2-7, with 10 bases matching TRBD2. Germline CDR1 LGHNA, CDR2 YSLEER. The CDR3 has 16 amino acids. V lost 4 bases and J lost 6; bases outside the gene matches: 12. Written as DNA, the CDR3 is TGCGCCAGCAGCCGCACAAGAGCTAGCGGGAGTGTCGAGCAGTACTTC. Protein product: CASSRTRASGSVEQYF.

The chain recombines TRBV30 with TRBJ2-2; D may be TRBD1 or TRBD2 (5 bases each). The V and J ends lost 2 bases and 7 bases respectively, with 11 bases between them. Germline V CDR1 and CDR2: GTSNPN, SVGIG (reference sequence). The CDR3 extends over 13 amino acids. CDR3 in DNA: TGTGCCTGGAGTAGGGGAGAGTTCGGGGAGCTGTTTTTT. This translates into CAWSRGEFGELFF.

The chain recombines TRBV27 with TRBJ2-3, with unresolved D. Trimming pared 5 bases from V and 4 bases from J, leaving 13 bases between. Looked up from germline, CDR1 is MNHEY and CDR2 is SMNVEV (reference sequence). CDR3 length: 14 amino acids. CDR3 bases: TGTGCCAGCAGTCCCTCGTCGCTGCCAGATACGCAGTATTTT. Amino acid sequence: CASSPSSLPDTQYF.

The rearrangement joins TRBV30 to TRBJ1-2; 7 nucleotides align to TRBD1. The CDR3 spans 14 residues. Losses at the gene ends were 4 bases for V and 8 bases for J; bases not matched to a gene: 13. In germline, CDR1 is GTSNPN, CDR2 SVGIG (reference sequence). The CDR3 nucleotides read TGTGCCTGGATAGAGTCAGACAGGGAAGAGGGCTACACCTTC. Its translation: CAWIESDREEGYTF.

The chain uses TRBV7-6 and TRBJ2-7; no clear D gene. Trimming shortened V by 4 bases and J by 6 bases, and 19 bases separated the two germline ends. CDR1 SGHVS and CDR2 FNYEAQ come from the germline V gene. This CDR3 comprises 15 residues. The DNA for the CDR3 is TGTGCCAGCAGCTCCGCCGGGCCTTCCCTCCTCGAGCAGTACTTC. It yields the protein CASSSAGPSLLEQYF.

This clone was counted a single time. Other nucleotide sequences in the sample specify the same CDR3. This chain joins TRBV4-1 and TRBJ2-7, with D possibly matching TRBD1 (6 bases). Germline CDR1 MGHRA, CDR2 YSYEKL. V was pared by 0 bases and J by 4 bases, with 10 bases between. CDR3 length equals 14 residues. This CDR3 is CASSQDQGRYEQYF. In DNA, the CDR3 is TGCGCCAGCAGCCAAGACCAGGGGCGATACGAGCAGTACTTC.

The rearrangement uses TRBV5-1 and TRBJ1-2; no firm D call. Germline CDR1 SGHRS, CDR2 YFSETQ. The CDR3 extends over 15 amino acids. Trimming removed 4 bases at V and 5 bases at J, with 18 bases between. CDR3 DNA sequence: TGCGCCAGCAGCCTGGACGACCCGGCCGGGTATGGCTACACCTTC. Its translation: CASSLDDPAGYGYTF. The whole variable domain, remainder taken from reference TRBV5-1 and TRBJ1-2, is KAGVTQTPRYLIKTRGQQVTLSCSPISGHRSVSWYQQTPGQGLQFLFEYFSETQRNKGNFPGRFSGRQFSNSRSEMNVSTLELGDSALYLCASSLDDPAGYGYTFGSGTRLTVV.